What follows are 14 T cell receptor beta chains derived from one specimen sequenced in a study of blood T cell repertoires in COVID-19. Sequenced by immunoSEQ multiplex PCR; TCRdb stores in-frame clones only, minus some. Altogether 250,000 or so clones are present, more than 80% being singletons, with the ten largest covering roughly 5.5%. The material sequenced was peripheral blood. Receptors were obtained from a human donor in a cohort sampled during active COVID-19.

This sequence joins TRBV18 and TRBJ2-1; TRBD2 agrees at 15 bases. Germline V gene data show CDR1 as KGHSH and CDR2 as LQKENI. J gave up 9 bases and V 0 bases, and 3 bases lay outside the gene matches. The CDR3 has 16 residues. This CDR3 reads CASSPPGLAGGSEQFF. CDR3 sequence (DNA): TGTGCCAGCTCACCACCCGGACTAGCGGGAGGGAGTGAGCAGTTCTTC.

The CDR3 DNA is TGCGCCAGCAGTGGCTTTGGGGGGTCGGCTTTCTTT. This codes for CASSGFGGSAFF. The chain links TRBV10-2 to TRBJ1-1, with a tentative D call TRBD1 (5 bases). Deletions cut 4 bases from V and 11 bases from J, with 14 bases between. The CDR3 is made up of 12 amino acids. Germline CDR1 is WSHSY and CDR2 is SAAADI.

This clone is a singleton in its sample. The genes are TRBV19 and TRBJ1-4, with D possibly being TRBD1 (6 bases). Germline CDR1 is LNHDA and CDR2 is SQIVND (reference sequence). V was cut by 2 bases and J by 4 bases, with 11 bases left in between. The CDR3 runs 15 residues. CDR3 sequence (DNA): TGTGCCAGTAGTATATCGAGCAGGGGTAATGAAAAACTGTTTTTT. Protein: CASSISSRGNEKLFF.

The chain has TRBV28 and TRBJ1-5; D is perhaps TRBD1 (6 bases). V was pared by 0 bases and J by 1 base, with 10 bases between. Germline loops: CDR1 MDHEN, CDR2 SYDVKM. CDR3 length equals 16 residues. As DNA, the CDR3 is TGTGCCAGCAGTTTATGGGGGGCGGTAAGCAATCAGCCCCAGCATTTT. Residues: CASSLWGAVSNQPQHF.

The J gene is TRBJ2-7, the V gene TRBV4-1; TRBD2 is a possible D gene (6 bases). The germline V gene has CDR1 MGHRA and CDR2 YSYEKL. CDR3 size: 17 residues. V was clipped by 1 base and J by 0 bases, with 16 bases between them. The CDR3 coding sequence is TGCGCCAGCAGCCAAGTCATGAGCGGGCAAACCTCCTACGAGCAGTACTTC. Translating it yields CASSQVMSGQTSYEQYF.

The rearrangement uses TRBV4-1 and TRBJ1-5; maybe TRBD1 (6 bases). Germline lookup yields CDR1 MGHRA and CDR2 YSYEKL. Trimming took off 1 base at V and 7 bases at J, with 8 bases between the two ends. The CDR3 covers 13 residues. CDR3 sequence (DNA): TGCGCCAGCAGCCAAGGGGGGCTGCAGCCCCAGCATTTT. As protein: CASSQGGLQPQHF.

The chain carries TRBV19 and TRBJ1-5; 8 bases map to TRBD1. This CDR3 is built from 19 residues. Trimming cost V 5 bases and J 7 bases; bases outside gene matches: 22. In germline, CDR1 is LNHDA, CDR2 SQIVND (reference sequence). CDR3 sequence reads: CASSGTGRAGQTQSQPQHF. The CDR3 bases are TGTGCCAGTAGTGGGACAGGTAGGGCAGGTCAAACTCAAAGCCAGCCCCAGCATTTT.

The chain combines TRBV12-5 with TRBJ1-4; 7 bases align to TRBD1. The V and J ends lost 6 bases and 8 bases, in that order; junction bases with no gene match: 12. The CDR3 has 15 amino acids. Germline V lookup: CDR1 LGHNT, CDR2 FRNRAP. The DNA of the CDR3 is TGTGCTAGTGGGTCGACCAGGGGGTTCGGGGAAAAACTGTTTTTT. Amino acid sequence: CASGSTRGFGEKLFF.

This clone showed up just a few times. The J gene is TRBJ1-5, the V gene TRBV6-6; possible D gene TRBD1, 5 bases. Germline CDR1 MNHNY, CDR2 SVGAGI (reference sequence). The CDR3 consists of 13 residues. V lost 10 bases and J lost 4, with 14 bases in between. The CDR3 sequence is CATLRGSNQPQHF. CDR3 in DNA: TGTGCCACCCTTCGGGGGTCGAATCAGCCCCAGCATTTT.

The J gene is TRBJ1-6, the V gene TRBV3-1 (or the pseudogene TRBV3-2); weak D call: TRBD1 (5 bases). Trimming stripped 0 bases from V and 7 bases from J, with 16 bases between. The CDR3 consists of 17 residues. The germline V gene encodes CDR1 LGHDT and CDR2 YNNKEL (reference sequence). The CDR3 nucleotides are TGTGCCAGCAGCCAAGATTCCGGGGGGGGAACCAATTCACCCCTCCACTTT. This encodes CASSQDSGGGTNSPLHF.

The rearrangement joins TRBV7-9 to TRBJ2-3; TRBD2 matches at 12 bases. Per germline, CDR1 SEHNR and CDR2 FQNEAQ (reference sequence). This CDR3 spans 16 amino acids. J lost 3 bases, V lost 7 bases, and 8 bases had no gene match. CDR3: CASIPLAGGLTDTQYF. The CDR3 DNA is TGTGCCAGCATCCCCCTAGCGGGAGGGTTAACAGATACGCAGTATTTT. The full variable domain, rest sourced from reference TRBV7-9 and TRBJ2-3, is DTGVSQNPRHKITKRGQNVTFRCDPISEHNRLYWYRQTLGQGPEFLTYFQNEAQLEKSRLLSDRFSAERPKGSFSTLEIQRTEQGDSAMYLCASIPLAGGLTDTQYFGPGTRLTVL.

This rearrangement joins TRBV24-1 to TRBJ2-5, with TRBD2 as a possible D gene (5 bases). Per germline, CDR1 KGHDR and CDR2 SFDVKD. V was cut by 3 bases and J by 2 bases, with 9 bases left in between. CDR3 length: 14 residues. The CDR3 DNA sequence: TGTGCCACCAGTGATAACCGGGATCAAGAGACCCAGTACTTC. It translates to CATSDNRDQETQYF.

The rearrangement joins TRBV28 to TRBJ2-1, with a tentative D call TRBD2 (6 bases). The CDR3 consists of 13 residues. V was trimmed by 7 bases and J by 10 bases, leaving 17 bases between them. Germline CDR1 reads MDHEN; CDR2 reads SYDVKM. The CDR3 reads CASNRLVSAEQFF. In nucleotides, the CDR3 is TGTGCCAGCAATCGACTAGTTTCCGCCGAGCAGTTCTTC.

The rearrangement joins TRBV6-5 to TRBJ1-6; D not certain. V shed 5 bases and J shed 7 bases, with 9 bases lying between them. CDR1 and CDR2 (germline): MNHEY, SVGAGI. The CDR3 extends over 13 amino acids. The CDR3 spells CASSPGPNSPLHF. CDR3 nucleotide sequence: TGTGCCAGCAGTCCGGGTCCGAATTCACCCCTCCACTTT.